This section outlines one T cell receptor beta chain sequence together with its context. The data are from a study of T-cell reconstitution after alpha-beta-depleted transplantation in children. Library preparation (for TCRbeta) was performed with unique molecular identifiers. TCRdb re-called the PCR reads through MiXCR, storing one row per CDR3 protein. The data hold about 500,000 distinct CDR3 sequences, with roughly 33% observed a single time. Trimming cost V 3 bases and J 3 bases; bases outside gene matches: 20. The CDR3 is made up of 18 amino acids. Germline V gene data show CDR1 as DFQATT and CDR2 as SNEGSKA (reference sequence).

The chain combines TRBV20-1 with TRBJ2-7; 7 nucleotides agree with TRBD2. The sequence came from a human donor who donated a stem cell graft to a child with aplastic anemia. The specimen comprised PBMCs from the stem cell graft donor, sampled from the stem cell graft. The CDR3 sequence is CSARPSGKDDVYRYEQYF. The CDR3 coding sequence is TGCAGTGCTAGGCCTAGCGGCAAGGACGACGTATACCGCTACGAGCAGTACTTC.